The text below deals with one TCR beta chain. A second PCR, run for about 7 to 12 cycles, used a sample-barcoded 5' primer plus a J-beta primer mix. TCRdb reprocessed the 5' RACE reads with MiXCR, giving one entry per CDR3 protein. The sample carries roughly 500,000 distinct CDR3 sequences, 24% recorded once. The sample is drawn from a study of blood T cells in healthy people across ages. Germline V gene data show CDR1 as LGHNA and CDR2 as YSLEER. CDR3 length: 15 amino acids. Trimming shortened V by 1 base and J by 2 bases, and 9 bases separated the two germline ends. Every sample gave at least 5.5 micrograms of total RNA when it was extracted. These same data were also listed under a study on T cells of mothers and their children.

The sequencing input was blood. The V gene is TRBV4-3, the J gene TRBJ2-1; D is unclear. This TCR derives from a boy aged 5-17 years in good health. CDR3 bases: TGCGCCAGCAGCCAAGGACCCACTACCTACAATGAGCAGTTCTTC. It yields the protein CASSQGPTTYNEQFF.